Listed here is a single T cell receptor beta chain. The source of the sample is a study of blood T cell repertoires in COVID-19. Turning to the study itself: Samples representing acute and convalescent COVID-19 were sourced from the United States, Italy and Spain. T cells, B-cell-depleted T cells, or PBMCs supplied cDNA or gDNA.

Two negative PCRs, clearance, or symptom resolution had been documented for recovered Cohort 3 donors. As processed by the authors: Counts of nucleated cells, estimated from reference gene primer amplification, were obtained. Profiled with immunoSEQ multiplex PCR; TCRdb holds only in-frame clones, not every one. The D gene and trimming were derived from the DNA, and the V and J assignments and clone size from that table. The sample gives over 250,000 clones, approximately 91% of which show up once; approximately 1% is in the top ten. The receptor was isolated from a woman aged 30 to 39 who had recovered from COVID-19. The sequencing sample was made of PBMCs or T cells enriched from blood (not recorded which).

In DNA form, the CDR3 reads TGTGCCAGCAGCTTACATCGGGGGGGCCGATACAATGAGCAGTTCTTC. It translates to CASSLHRGGRYNEQFF. The chain couples TRBV7-9 to TRBJ2-1; the match to TRBD2 covers 8 bases. V gave up 2 bases and J gave up 4 bases; unmatched junction bases: 7. The germline V gene has CDR1 SEHNR and CDR2 FQNEAQ (reference sequence). This CDR3 region has 16 residues.